The T cell receptor beta chain under discussion was sequenced for a study of shared clonotypes between healthy human individuals. The table lists this clone with a few counts. Genomic DNA (from each subset) was split evenly across several immunoSEQ plates. It was 300 ng DNA, about 30,000 T cell genomes, that went into each replicate PCR of unsorted PBMC. Clones were read by immunoSEQ multiplex PCR, and TCRdb kept only the in-frame ones, dropping some. The table includes about half a million clones, approximately 84% detected once. The ends were cut back, 4 bases at V and 3 bases at J, with 20 bases in the middle. CDR3 length: 17 amino acids. Germline values: CDR1 LNHDA, CDR2 SQIVND (reference sequence).

This chain joins TRBV19 and TRBJ2-3; perhaps D is TRBD1 or TRBD2 (5 bases each). Sequenced input: PBMCs. This TCR came from a woman between 40 and 55 years old in good health. Some clones in this sample may be carry-over from other donors' samples. Here the CDR3 reads CASSRRGAAAETDTQYF. CDR3 coding DNA: TGTGCCAGTAGTAGAAGAGGGGCGGCCGCTGAGACAGATACGCAGTATTTT.